The present entry profiles one T cell receptor beta chain with its context. No cognate antigen has been identified for it. No much larger clone is present one base from it, and per-base qualities are unavailable. Taken from cysteine to phenylalanine, the CDR3 has 15 residues. Only the CDR3 portion is preserved as DNA: 45 bases, with reading frame beginning at the first base. From V the trimming removes 0 bases and from J it removes 5 bases, while the gene matches leave 2 bases of the junction unaccounted for. The germline V gene specifies KGHSH as CDR1 and LQKENI as CDR2. The collaborating institutions used their own protocols to collect whole blood in K2EDTA tubes. For TCRbeta analysis, collaborator samples were shipped as frozen whole blood, as isolated PBMCs, or as DNA extracted from either sample type. The immunoSEQ Assay, a bias-controlled multiplex PCR, was used to amplify TCRbeta CDR3 regions from genomic DNA. Per the source publication's procedure: The number of nucleated cells in each sample was estimated by amplification of reference gene primers within the assay. To quantify the absolute abundance of each unique TCRbeta CDR3 rearrangement, sequence reads were collapsed and filtered. Productive Simpson clonality was computed per sample as the square root of Simpson's diversity index over productive rearrangements. In TCRdb, the immuneACCESS table is reduced to in-frame sequences with V and J assigned. These tables do not hold every clone; where another copy was compared, an unresolved V gene accounts for under half, and the others remain unexplained. V, J and clone size are those of that table, while D and trimming were read from the DNA. For this sample there are 230,000 or so clones; over 70% appear just once. Of the sample, just over 8.5% is held by the ten largest clones.

This sample was taken from a study of blood T cell repertoires in COVID-19 (dated by TCRdb to between 2020 and 2021). Regarding the study in general: Samples from collaborators originated in the United States, Italy and Spain and spanned both the acute and convalescent phases of COVID-19. The prospective study material was composed of cDNA or gDNA derived from T cells, B-cell-depleted T cells, or PBMCs. The dataset comprised deeply sampled blood TCRbeta repertoires from subjects exposed to, actively infected with, or recovered from COVID-19. The repertoires were released in a freely available public database intended as a resource for research on the immune response to SARS-CoV-2. Samples came from the ongoing ImmuneRACE study (first 160 participants) plus 1,254 subjects from 6 global collaborators. The sample metadata nearly always contained a de-identified subject ID, COVID-19 status, age in years and sex. Where HLA class I and class II types were available, the types were taken from metadata supplied by the sample provider, not from assay-based typing. On the study overall, not on this receptor specifically: How much clinical and demographic metadata was included differed by source and by participant, and the metadata was provided uncurated.

The clonotype was recovered from a man aged 40-50 years with active or convalescent COVID-19. The chain joins TRBV18 to TRBJ1-5, with TRBD1 matching 9 junction bases. Sequences were obtained from peripheral blood. The CDR3 protein is CASSPPGQGDQPQHF. The nucleotide sequence is given as TGTGCCAGCTCACCACCGGGACAGGGTGATCAGCCCCAGCATTTT.